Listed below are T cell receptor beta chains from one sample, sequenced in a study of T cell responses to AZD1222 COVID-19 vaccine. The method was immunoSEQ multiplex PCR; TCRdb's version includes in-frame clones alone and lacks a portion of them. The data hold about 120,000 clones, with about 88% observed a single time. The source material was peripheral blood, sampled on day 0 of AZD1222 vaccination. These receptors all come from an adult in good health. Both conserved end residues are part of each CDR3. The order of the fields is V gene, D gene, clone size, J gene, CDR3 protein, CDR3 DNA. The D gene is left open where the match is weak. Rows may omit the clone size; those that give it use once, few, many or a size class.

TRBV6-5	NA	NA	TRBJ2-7	CASNGLTGSGYEQYF	TGTGCCAGCAACGGCCTCACAGGGAGCGGGTACGAGCAGTACTTC
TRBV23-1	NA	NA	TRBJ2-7	CASSQGPRCEQYF	TGCGCCAGCAGTCAAGGGCCCCGGTGCGAGCAGTACTTC
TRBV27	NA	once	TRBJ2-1	CASSYTPQTYNEQFF	TGTGCCAGCAGCTACACGCCCCAAACCTACAATGAGCAGTTCTTC
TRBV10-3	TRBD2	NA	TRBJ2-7	CAISESSSGTYYEQYF	TGTGCCATCAGTGAGAGCTCTAGCGGTACTTACTACGAGCAGTACTTC
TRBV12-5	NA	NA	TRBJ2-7	CASGFREQYF	TGTGCTAGTGGTTTCCGCGAGCAGTACTTC
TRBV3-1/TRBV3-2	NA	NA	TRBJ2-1	CASSQGLPSGAHNEQFF	TGTGCCAGCAGCCAAGGTCTACCGTCCGGGGCCCACAATGAGCAGTTCTTC
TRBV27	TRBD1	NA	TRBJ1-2	CATTRWADRGDGYTF	TGTGCCACCACCCGATGGGCCGACAGGGGAGATGGCTACACCTTC
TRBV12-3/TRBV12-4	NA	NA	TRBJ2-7	CASSTGSRREQYF	TGTGCCAGCAGTACCGGGTCCAGGAGGGAGCAGTACTTC
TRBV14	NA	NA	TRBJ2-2	CASSQTSTGELFF	TGTGCCAGCAGCCAAACAAGCACCGGGGAGCTGTTTTTT
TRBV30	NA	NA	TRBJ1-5	CAWSSKGHRDINQPQHF	TGTGCCTGGAGTTCTAAGGGGCATCGGGACATCAATCAGCCCCAGCATTTT
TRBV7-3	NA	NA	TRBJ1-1	CASSALGPNTEAFF	TGTGCCAGCAGTGCGTTGGGCCCAAACACTGAAGCTTTCTTT
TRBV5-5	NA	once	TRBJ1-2	CASSRAGNYGYTF	TGTGCCAGCAGCCGGGCCGGGAACTATGGCTACACTTTC
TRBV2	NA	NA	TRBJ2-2	CASSVVDTGELFF	TGTGCCAGCAGTGTAGTTGACACCGGGGAGCTGTTTTTT
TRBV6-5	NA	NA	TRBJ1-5	CASSSITQPQHF	TGTGCCAGCAGTTCTATCACTCAGCCCCAGCATTTT
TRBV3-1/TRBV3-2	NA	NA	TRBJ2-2	CASSQVGYTGELFF	TGTGCCAGCAGCCAAGTCGGCTACACCGGGGAGCTGTTTTTT
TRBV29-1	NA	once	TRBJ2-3	CSVDYGGTTDTQYF	TGCAGCGTTGATTATGGAGGAACCACAGATACGCAGTATTTT
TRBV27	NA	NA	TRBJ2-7	CASSLSRKSSYEQYF	TGTGCCAGCAGCCTAAGCCGAAAGAGCTCCTACGAGCAGTACTTC
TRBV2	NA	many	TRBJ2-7	CASTGSYEQYF	TGTGCCAGCACGGGGTCCTACGAGCAGTACTTC
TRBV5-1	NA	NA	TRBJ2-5	CASSFTAQETQYF	TGCGCCAGCAGCTTTACAGCTCAAGAGACCCAGTACTTC
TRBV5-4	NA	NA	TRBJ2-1	CASSLTGANNEQFF	TGTGCCAGCAGCTTGACGGGTGCTAACAATGAGCAGTTCTTC
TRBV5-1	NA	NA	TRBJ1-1	CASSFQGEGKAFF	TGCGCCAGCAGCTTCCAGGGTGAGGGGAAAGCTTTCTTT
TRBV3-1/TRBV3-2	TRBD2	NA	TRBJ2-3	CASSQRAGGGTDTQYF	TGTGCCAGCAGCCAGAGAGCGGGAGGAGGCACAGATACGCAGTATTTT
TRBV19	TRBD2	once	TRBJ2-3	CASSQLASNTDTQYF	TGTGCCAGTAGCCAACTAGCGTCTAACACAGATACGCAGTATTTT
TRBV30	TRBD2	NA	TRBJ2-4	CAWAGGDIQYF	TGTGCCTGGGCCGGGGGGGACATTCAGTACTTC
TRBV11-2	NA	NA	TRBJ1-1	CASSSGHWAFF	TGTGCCAGCAGCTCGGGGCATTGGGCTTTCTTT
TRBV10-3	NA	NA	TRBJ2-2	CAISESTQANTGELFF	TGTGCCATCAGTGAGTCGACCCAGGCGAACACCGGGGAGCTGTTTTTT
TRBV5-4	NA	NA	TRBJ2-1	CASSTPHGGFDEQFF	TGTGCCAGCAGCACCCCTCACGGGGGTTTCGATGAGCAGTTCTTC
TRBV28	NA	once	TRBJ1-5	CASSLVQGRNQPQHF	TGTGCCAGCAGTTTGGTCCAGGGCCGCAATCAGCCCCAGCATTTT
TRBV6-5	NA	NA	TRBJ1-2	CASTNVGYGYTF	TGTGCCAGCACCAACGTGGGATATGGCTACACCTTC
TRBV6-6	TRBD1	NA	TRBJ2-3	CAIGTKGTGSTDTQYF	TGTGCCATCGGAACGAAGGGGACAGGAAGCACAGATACGCAGTATTTT
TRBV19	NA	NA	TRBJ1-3	CASSILPGAGNTIYF	TGTGCCAGTAGTATTTTGCCAGGGGCTGGAAACACCATATATTTT
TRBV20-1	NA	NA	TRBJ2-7	CSAKQAYEQYF	TGCAGTGCTAAACAGGCCTACGAGCAGTACTTC
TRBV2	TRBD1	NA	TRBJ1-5	CASSGTGGGQPQHF	TGTGCCAGCAGTGGTACAGGGGGCGGTCAGCCCCAGCATTTT
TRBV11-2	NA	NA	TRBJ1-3	CASSLTGGPGNTIYF	TGTGCCAGCAGCTTGACTGGGGGGCCTGGAAACACCATATATTTT
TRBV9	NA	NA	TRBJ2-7	CASSAGPKGYEQYF	TGTGCCAGCAGCGCGGGACCCAAAGGCTACGAGCAGTACTTC
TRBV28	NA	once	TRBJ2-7	CATSGAVSSLGQYF	TGTGCCACCAGTGGGGCGGTATCCTCTCTGGGGCAGTACTTC
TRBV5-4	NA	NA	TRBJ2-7	CASSSQGPPYEQYF	TGTGCCAGCAGTTCTCAAGGCCCCCCCTACGAGCAGTACTTC
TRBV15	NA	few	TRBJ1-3	CARPRGTVGNTIYF	TGTGCCAGGCCTCGAGGGACTGTTGGAAACACCATATATTTT
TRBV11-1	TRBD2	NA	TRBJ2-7	CASSFLAVLGEQYF	TGTGCCAGCAGCTTCCTAGCGGTCCTGGGTGAGCAGTACTTC
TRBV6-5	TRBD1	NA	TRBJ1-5	CASSRGQGSNQPQHF	TGTGCCAGCAGCCGCGGACAGGGGAGCAATCAGCCCCAGCATTTT
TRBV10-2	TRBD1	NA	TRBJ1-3	CASSGGQGAGSGNTIYF	TGCGCCAGCAGTGGGGGACAGGGGGCCGGCTCTGGAAACACCATATATTTT
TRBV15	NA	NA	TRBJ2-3	CATSPRGSGPGEEYF	TGTGCCACCAGCCCGCGAGGCAGCGGGCCCGGGGAGGAGTATTTT
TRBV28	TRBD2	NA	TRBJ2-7	CASSLLVAGGQGQYF	TGTGCCAGCAGTTTATTGGTAGCGGGAGGGCAGGGGCAGTACTTC
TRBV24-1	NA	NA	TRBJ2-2	CATSDQGQYTGELFF	TGTGCCACCAGTGACCAAGGACAATACACCGGGGAGCTGTTTTTT
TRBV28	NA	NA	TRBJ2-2	CASMSLMRELFF	TGTGCCAGCATGTCCCTAATGAGGGAGCTGTTTTTT
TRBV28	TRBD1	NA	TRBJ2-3	CASSLRTGGARDTQYF	TGTGCCAGCAGTTTACGGACAGGGGGCGCGAGAGATACGCAGTATTTT